The clone carrying this TCR beta chain was seen many times. This CDR3 has 15 residues. CDR1 and CDR2 from the germline V gene are SGHTA and FQGNSA. V was clipped by 5 bases and J by 8 bases, with 21 bases between them. This record belongs to a study of regulatory T cells in long-lasting Graves disease. Building the TCR beta libraries relied on iRepertoire HTBI primers, and CDR3 regions underwent Arm-PCR. Via MiXCR, TCRdb re-called the multiplex PCR reads, giving one row per CDR3 protein. This table holds some 280,000 distinct CDR3 sequences, around 23% found once. Time point in this sample: persistent/refractory GD, antithyroid drugs over 5 years with positive TRAb. The authors made the TCR library using RNA they extracted from PBMCs.

The rearrangement uses TRBV7-2 and TRBJ1-2; D gene unclear. The clonotype originates from a female donor with Graves disease. The input for sequencing was peripheral blood mononuclear cells (PBMCs), taken when the disease was refractory, from a patient treated with antithyroid drugs. This chain's CDR3 is CASSIYTPTPMGYTF. In nucleotides, the CDR3 is TGTGCCAGCAGCATTTACACCCCAACTCCAATGGGCTACACCTTC.